The 4 T cell receptor beta chains in this list originate from one sample, sequenced in a study of T cell responses to AZD1222 COVID-19 vaccine. Produced via immunoSEQ multiplex PCR; TCRdb's table is partial and in-frame only. The table lists around 80,000 clones, 70% to 90% of them singletons, with roughly 10% in the top ten. The starting material was peripheral blood, obtained 28 days after the second AZD1222 dose. Receptor source: an adult who received the AZD1222 COVID-19 vaccine.

The rearrangement uses TRBV18 and TRBJ1-5, with 7 bases aligning to TRBD1. The CDR3 runs to 18 residues. Germline V gene sequence: CDR1 KGHSH, CDR2 LQKENI. The ends lost 4 bases at V and 0 bases at J; junction bases unmatched: 12. The CDR3: CASSQTAIGQVSNQPQHF. CDR3 in DNA: TGTGCCAGCTCACAGACAGCAATAGGACAGGTTAGCAATCAGCCCCAGCATTTT.

This clone was observed once. The chain couples TRBV5-6 to TRBJ2-7; D is unresolved. The V end lost 2 bases, the J end lost 3 bases, and 12 bases lay between the germline ends. The CDR3 is 14 amino acids. Germline loops: CDR1 SGHDT, CDR2 YYEEEE. As DNA, the CDR3 is TGTGCCAGCAGCTTACGTGAGATCTTCTACGAGCAGTACTTC. As protein: CASSLREIFYEQYF.

V gene TRBV4-1 combines with J gene TRBJ2-6; D remains ambiguous. This CDR3 has 19 amino acids. Trimming shortened V by 0 bases and J by 3 bases, and 18 bases separated the two germline ends. The germline V gene has CDR1 MGHRA and CDR2 YSYEKL. The DNA of the CDR3 is TGCGCCAGCAGCCAAGAGTCGTTGGGCACCTTGGGTGGGGCCAACGTCCTGACTTTC. The encoded protein is CASSQESLGTLGGANVLTF.

The chain couples TRBV19 to TRBJ2-7, with TRBD1 identical over 8 bases. Per the germline V gene, CDR1 is LNHDA and CDR2 is SQIVND (reference sequence). The CDR3 extends over 12 amino acids. Germline trimming cut 11 bases from V and 2 bases from J; bases unmatched to any gene: 5. DNA of the CDR3: TGTGCCCCCGGGGACAGGACCTACGAGCAGTACTTC. It yields the protein CAPGDRTYEQYF.